Listed here are 18 T cell receptor beta chains from one sample, sequenced in a study of memory CD4+ T cells and cytomegalovirus serostatus. Single viable CD3+CD4+CD8-CD45RO+ cells were sorted as the memory CD4+ T cells. The protocol was immunoSEQ multiplex PCR, while the TCRdb copy is restricted to in-frame clones and leaves out a portion. This sample yields 56,000 or so clones, of which about 80% are seen a single time; over 0.35% belongs to the top ten. The sample consisted of memory CD4+ T cells from blood. These TCRs come from an adult in good health and CMV-seronegative.

The chain has TRBV5-1 and TRBJ2-2; D might be TRBD1 or TRBD2, each matching 5 bases. Germline V gene data show CDR1 as SGHRS and CDR2 as YFSETQ. The CDR3 sequence is 14 residues long. The V and J ends lost 5 bases and 1 base respectively, with 9 bases between them. The chain's CDR3 is CASRGEGNTGELFF. CDR3 nucleotides: TGCGCCAGCAGGGGGGAAGGGAACACCGGGGAGCTGTTTTTT.

This sequence joins TRBV30 and TRBJ2-7, with D possibly TRBD2 on 6 matching bases. V lost 3 bases to trimming and J lost 0 bases, with 12 bases between them. Germline CDR1 is GTSNPN and CDR2 is SVGIG (reference sequence). The CDR3 length is 14 residues. The CDR3 is CAWSLGGSSYEQYF. In nucleotides, the CDR3 is TGTGCCTGGAGCCTCGGGGGTAGCTCCTACGAGCAGTACTTC.

V gene TRBV5-4 combines with J gene TRBJ1-1; TRBD1 matches 10 bases. V lost 2 bases, J lost 3 bases, and 1 base stayed unmatched. Germline V gene sequence: CDR1 SGHNT, CDR2 YYREEE (reference sequence). The CDR3 is 14 residues long. The CDR3 sequence: CASSFGQGDTEAFF. The CDR3 DNA sequence: TGTGCCAGCAGCTTTGGACAGGGGGACACTGAAGCTTTCTTT.

This chain connects TRBV7-2 to TRBJ1-2; TRBD1 matches 10 bases. There are 13 residues in the CDR3. The germline CDR1 and CDR2 sequences are SGHTA and FQGNSA. The V gene end was trimmed by 6 bases and the J gene end by 6 bases; junction bases not matched to a gene: 4. The CDR3 protein is CASSSTGGNGYTF. The CDR3, as DNA: TGTGCCAGCAGTTCGACAGGGGGCAATGGCTACACCTTC.

The CDR3 DNA reads as TGTGCCAGCAGTTACTCCATCCAGGCCAATAATTCACCCCTCCACTTT. Translated, it gives CASSYSIQANNSPLHF. The chain recombines TRBV6-5 with TRBJ1-6; D is uncertain. Deletions cut 0 bases from V and 5 bases from J, with 11 bases between. CDR1 is MNHEY, CDR2 SVGAGI, per germline. This CDR3 has 16 residues.

The chain employs TRBV7-2 and TRBJ2-3, with a weak D call TRBD1 (5 bases). Germline values: CDR1 SGHTA, CDR2 FQGNSA. The CDR3 spans 16 residues. V was trimmed by 1 base and J by 1 base, leaving 12 bases between them. The DNA for the CDR3 is TGTGCCAGCAGCTTAGGGGCAGGGATCCGCACAGATACGCAGTATTTT. It codes for CASSLGAGIRTDTQYF.

V is TRBV29-1 and J is TRBJ2-2, with D perhaps TRBD1 or TRBD2 (6 bases each). CDR3 size: 15 residues. Trimming removed 4 bases from V and 1 base from J, with 13 bases in between. Germline assignment: CDR1 SQVTM and CDR2 ANQGSEA. This CDR3 is CSVVPGALNTGELFF. CDR3 sequence (DNA): TGCAGCGTTGTTCCGGGGGCGCTGAACACCGGGGAGCTGTTTTTT.

This clone was recorded only once. The CDR3 DNA is TGTGCCAGCAGAACTTCCCAATCGGGCAACTATGGCTACACCTTC. Its protein is CASRTSQSGNYGYTF. The chain carries TRBV5-4 and TRBJ1-2; D is ambiguous. Germline CDR1 and CDR2: SGHNT and YYREEE (reference sequence). The CDR3 contains 15 residues. V lost 5 bases, J lost 2 bases, and 16 bases lay in between.

The V call is TRBV4-3, the J call TRBJ2-5; 10 nucleotides match TRBD2. The V segment lost 3 bases and the J segment 5 bases; nucleotides outside the gene matches: 6. Germline V gives CDR1 LGHNA, CDR2 YSLEER. The CDR3 runs to 15 residues. The CDR3 DNA reads TGCGCCAGCAGCCACGAAGCGGGGGGGCACGAGACCCAGTACTTC. It codes for CASSHEAGGHETQYF.

The chain employs TRBV4-3 and TRBJ1-1, with D hard to call. The ends were cut back, 1 base at V and 2 bases at J, with 8 bases in the middle. Germline V gives CDR1 LGHNA, CDR2 YSLEER. The CDR3 sequence is 14 residues long. CDR3 loop: CASSQALVNTEAFF. Written as DNA, the CDR3 is TGCGCCAGCAGCCAAGCTTTGGTCAACACTGAAGCTTTCTTT.

The gene calls are TRBV5-1 and TRBJ1-4, with 11 bases lining up with TRBD1. Looked up from germline, CDR1 is SGHRS and CDR2 is YFSETQ. Unmatched junction bases numbered 6, after V lost 5 bases and J lost 6 bases. CDR3 length: 15 amino acids. The CDR3 DNA reads as TGCGCCAGCAGTAATGGGACAGGGGGATATGAAAAACTGTTTTTT. Its translation is CASSNGTGGYEKLFF.

The gene calls are TRBV5-1 and TRBJ2-5, with 13 bases lining up with TRBD2. The CDR3 loop spans 16 amino acids. Germline V gives CDR1 SGHRS, CDR2 YFSETQ. V was pared by 2 bases and J by 4 bases, with 5 bases of the junction left unmatched. As DNA, the CDR3 is TGCGCCAGCAGCTTCACTAGCGGGGGGGCTAGAGAGACCCAGTACTTC. Encoded protein: CASSFTSGGARETQYF.

J is TRBJ1-6 and V is TRBV7-2; maybe TRBD1 (6 bases). Trimming stripped 5 bases from V and 10 bases from J, with 15 bases between. This CDR3 has 14 amino acids. The germline V gene encodes CDR1 SGHTA and CDR2 FQGNSA. CDR3 protein: CASSLYTGNSPLHF. In nucleotides, the CDR3 is TGTGCCAGCAGCCTTTATACAGGGAACTCACCCCTCCACTTT.

The rearrangement links TRBV28 to TRBJ2-7, with D unclear. The V end was cut by 5 bases, the J end by 4 bases, with 6 bases between. Germline V gene data show CDR1 as MDHEN and CDR2 as SYDVKM. CDR3 size: 11 residues. This CDR3 reads CASSVNYEQYF. The CDR3 DNA sequence: TGTGCCAGCAGTGTCAATTACGAGCAGTACTTC.

The gene calls are TRBV7-9 and TRBJ2-2, with 9 bases identical to TRBD2. CDR1 SEHNR and CDR2 FQNEAQ come from the germline V gene (reference sequence). This CDR3 is built from 17 residues. V gave up 5 bases and J gave up 1 base; unmatched junction bases: 8. The CDR3 here is CASSRRTSVLNTGELFF. The DNA for the CDR3 is TGTGCCAGCAGCAGACGGACTAGCGTCCTGAACACCGGGGAGCTGTTTTTT.

In DNA form, the CDR3 reads TGTGCCAGCAGCCGCGGACAGGGGGAATACACCATATATTTT. Protein product: CASSRGQGEYTIYF. The genes are TRBV11-1 and TRBJ1-3, with 10 nucleotides matching TRBD1. Germline V CDR1 and CDR2: SGHAT, FQDESV (reference sequence). V lost 5 bases to trimming and J lost 8 bases; unmatched junction nucleotides: 6. The CDR3 is 14 residues long.

The chain is built from TRBV19 and TRBJ2-2, with 8 bases identical to TRBD2. Unmatched junction bases numbered 4, after V lost 4 bases and J lost 3 bases. Germline CDR1 and CDR2: LNHDA and SQIVND (reference sequence). The CDR3 loop spans 15 amino acids. The CDR3 sequence: CASSNGGAYTGELFF. The CDR3 DNA reads as TGTGCCAGTAGTAACGGGGGGGCCTACACCGGGGAGCTGTTTTTT. Filled out from reference TRBV19 and TRBJ2-2, the complete variable domain reads DGGITQSPKYLFRKEGQNVTLSCEQNLNHDAMYWYRQDPGQGLRLIYYSQIVNDFQKGDIAEGYSVSREKKESFPLTVTSAQKNPTAFYLCASSNGGAYTGELFFGEGSRLTVL.

This clone was counted once. The CDR3 reads CASSASGLSEKLFF. CDR3 coding DNA: TGTGCCAGCAGCGCTTCGGGGCTCTCCGAAAAACTGTTTTTT. The rearrangement uses TRBV6-1 and TRBJ1-4; weak D call: TRBD1 (5 bases). Germline assignment: CDR1 MNHNS and CDR2 SASEGT. CDR3 length: 14 amino acids. The ends were cut back, 6 bases at V and 8 bases at J, with 16 bases in the middle.